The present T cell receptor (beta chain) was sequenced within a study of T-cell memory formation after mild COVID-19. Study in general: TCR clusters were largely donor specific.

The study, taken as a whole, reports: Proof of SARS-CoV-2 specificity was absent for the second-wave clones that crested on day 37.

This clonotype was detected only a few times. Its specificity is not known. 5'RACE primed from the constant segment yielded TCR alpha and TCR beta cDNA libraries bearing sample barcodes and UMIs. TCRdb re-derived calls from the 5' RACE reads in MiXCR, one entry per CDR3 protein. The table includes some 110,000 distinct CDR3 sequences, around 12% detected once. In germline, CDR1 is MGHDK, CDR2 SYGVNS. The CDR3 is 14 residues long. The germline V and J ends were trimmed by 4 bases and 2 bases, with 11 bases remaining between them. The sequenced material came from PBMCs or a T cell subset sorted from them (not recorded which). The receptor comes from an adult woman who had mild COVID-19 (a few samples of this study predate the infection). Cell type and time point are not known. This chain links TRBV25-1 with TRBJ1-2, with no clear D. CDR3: CASSVLTENYGYTF. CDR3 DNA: TGTGCCAGCAGTGTACTGACCGAAAACTATGGCTACACCTTC.